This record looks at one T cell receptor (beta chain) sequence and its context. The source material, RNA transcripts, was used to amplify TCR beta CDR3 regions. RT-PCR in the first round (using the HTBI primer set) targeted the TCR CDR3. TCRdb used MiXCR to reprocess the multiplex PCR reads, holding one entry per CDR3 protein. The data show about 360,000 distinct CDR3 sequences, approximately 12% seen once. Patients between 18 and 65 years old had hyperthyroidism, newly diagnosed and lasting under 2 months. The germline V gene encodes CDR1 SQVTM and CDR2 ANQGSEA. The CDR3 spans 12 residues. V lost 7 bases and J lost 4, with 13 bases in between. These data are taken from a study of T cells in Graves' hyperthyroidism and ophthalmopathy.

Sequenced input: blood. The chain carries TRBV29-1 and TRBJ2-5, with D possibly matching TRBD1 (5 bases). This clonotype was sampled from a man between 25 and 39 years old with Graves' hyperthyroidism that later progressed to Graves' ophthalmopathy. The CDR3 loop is CSAARQRETQYF. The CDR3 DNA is TGCAGCGCCGCTAGACAGAGAGAGACCCAGTACTTC.